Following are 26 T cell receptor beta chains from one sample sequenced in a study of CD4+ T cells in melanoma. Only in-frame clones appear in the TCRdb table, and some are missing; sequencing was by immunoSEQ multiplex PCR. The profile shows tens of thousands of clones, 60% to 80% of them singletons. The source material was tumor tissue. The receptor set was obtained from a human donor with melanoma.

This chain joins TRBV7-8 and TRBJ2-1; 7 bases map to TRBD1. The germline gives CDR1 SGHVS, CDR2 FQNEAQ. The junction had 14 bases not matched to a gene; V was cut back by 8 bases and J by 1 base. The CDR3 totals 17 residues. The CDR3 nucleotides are TGTGCCAGCGTCCGGGACAGAGTCACAGTTTCCTACAATGAGCAGTTCTTC. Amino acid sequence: CASVRDRVTVSYNEQFF.

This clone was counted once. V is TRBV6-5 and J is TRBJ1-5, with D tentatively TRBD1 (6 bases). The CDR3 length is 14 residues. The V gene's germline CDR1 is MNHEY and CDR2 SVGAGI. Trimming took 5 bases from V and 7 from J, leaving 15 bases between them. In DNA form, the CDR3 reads TGTGCCAGCAGTGTCCTTGGGGGCAGGCAGCCCCAGCATTTT. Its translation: CASSVLGGRQPQHF.

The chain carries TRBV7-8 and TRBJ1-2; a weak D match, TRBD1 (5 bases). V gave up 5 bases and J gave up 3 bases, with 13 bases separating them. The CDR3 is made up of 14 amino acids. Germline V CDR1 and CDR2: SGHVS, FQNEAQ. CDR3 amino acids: CASSHTGAHYGYTF. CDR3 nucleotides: TGTGCCAGCAGCCACACCGGGGCGCACTATGGCTACACCTTC.

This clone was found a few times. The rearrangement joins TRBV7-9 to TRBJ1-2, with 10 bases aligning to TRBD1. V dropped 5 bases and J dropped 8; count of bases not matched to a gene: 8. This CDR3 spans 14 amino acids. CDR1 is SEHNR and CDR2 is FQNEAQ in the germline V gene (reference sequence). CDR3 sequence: CASSEGQGVGGYTF. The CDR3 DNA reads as TGTGCCAGCAGCGAAGGACAGGGGGTAGGCGGCTACACCTTC.

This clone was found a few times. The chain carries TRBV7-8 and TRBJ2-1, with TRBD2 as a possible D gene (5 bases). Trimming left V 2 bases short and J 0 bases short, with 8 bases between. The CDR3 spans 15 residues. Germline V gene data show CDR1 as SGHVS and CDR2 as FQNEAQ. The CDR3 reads CASSLRRHSYNEQFF. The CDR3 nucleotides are TGTGCCAGCAGCTTAAGGAGGCACTCCTACAATGAGCAGTTCTTC.

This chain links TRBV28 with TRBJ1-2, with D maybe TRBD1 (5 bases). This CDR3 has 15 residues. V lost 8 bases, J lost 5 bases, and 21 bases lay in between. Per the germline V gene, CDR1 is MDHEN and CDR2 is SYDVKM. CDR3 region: CASWPPGRRGYGYTF. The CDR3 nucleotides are TGTGCCAGCTGGCCCCCGGGACGGCGGGGATATGGCTACACCTTC.

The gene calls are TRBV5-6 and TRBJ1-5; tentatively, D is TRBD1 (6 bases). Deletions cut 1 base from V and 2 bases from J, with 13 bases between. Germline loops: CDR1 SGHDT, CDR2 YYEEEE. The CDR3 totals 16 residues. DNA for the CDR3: TGTGCCAGCAGCTTGTTCAGGGGAGAGGGCAATCAGCCCCAGCATTTT. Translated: CASSLFRGEGNQPQHF.

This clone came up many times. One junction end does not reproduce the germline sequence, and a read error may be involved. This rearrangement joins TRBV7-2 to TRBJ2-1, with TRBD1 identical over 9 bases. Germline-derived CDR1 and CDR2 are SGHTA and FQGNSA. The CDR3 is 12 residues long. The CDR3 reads CASSSHGTGSLF. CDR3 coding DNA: TGTGCCAGCAGCTCCCACGGGACAGGGTCGCTCTTC. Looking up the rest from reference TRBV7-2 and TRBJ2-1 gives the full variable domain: GAGVSQSPSNKVTEKGKDVELRCDPISGHTALYWYRQSLGQGLEFLIYFQGNSAPDKSGLPSDRFSAERTGGSVSTLTIQRTQQEDSAVYLCASSSHGTGSLFGPGTRLTVL.

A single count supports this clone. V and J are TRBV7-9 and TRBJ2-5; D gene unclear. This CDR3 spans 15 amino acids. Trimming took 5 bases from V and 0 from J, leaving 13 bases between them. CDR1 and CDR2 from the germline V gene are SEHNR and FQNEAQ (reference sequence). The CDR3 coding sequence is TGTGCCAGCAGCCCCGAACTCGGGTACCAAGAGACCCAGTACTTC. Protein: CASSPELGYQETQYF. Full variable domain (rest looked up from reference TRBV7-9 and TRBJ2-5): DTGVSQNPRHKITKRGQNVTFRCDPISEHNRLYWYRQTLGQGPEFLTYFQNEAQLEKSRLLSDRFSAERPKGSFSTLEIQRTEQGDSAMYLCASSPELGYQETQYFGPGTRLLVL.

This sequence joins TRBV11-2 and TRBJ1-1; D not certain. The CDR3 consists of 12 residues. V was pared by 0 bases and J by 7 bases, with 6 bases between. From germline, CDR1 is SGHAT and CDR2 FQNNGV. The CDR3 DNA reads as TGTGCCAGCAGCTTAGACCCGGGTGAAGCTTTCTTT. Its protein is CASSLDPGEAFF.

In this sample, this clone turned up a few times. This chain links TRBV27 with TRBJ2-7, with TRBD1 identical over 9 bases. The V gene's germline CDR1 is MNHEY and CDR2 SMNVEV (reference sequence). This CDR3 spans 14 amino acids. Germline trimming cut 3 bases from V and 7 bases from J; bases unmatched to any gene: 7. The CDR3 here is CASSFSETGGEQYF. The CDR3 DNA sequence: TGTGCCAGCAGTTTTTCCGAGACAGGGGGGGAGCAGTACTTC.

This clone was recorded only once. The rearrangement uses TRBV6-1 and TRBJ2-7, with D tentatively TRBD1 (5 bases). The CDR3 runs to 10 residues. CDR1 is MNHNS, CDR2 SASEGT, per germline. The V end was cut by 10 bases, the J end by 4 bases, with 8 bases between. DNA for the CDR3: TGTGCCACCAGGGTTTACGAGCAGTACTTC. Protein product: CATRVYEQYF.

CDR3 in DNA: TGTGCCTGGAGTGTACAGGTGCTCACTGAAGCTTTCTTT. It encodes CAWSVQVLTEAFF. This chain uses TRBV30 with TRBJ1-1; D might be TRBD1 (5 bases). Trimming pared 0 bases from V and 4 bases from J, leaving 9 bases between. The CDR3 loop spans 13 amino acids. Germline loops: CDR1 GTSNPN, CDR2 SVGIG (reference sequence).

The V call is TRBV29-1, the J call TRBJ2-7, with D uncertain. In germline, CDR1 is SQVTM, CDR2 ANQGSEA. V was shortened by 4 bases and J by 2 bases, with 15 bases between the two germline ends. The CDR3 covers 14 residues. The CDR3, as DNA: TGCAGCGTTGTGATTCTCGGCAGAACCTACGAGCAGTACTTC. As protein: CSVVILGRTYEQYF.

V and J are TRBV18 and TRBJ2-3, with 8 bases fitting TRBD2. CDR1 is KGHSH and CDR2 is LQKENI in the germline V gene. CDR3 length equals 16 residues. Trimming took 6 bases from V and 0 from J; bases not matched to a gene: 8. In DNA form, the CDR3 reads TGTGCCAGCTCCCCTGAACCGGGGGGGAGCACAGATACGCAGTATTTT. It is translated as CASSPEPGGSTDTQYF.

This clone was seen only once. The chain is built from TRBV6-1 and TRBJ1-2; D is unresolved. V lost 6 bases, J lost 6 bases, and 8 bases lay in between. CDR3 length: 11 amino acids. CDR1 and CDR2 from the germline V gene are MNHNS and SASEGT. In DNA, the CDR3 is TGTGCCAGCAGGTTCGGGGATGGCTACACCTTC. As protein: CASRFGDGYTF.

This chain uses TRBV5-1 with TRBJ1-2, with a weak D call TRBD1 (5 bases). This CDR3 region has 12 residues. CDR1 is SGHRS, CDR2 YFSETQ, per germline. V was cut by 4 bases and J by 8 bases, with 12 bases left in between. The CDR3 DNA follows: TGCGCCAGCAGCAGCACCGGGACCGGCTACACCTTC. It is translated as CASSSTGTGYTF.

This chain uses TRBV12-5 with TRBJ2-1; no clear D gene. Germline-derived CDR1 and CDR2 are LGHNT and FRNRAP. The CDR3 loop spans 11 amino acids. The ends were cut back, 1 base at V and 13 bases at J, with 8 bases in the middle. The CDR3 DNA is TGTGCTAGTGGTTTGGGGACGGACCAGTTCTTC. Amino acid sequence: CASGLGTDQFF.

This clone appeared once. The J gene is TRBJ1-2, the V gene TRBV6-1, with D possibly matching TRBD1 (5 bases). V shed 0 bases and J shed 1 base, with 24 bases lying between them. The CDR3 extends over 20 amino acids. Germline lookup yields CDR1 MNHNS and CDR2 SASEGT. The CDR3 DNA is TGTGCCAGCAGTGAAGCGGGGCGTGGATGGGGGACCTCGAGTAACTATGGCTACACCTTC. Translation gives CASSEAGRGWGTSSNYGYTF.

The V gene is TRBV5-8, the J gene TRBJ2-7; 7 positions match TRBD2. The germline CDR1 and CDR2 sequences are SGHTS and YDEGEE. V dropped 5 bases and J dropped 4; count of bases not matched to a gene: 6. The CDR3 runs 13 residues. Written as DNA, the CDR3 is TGTGCCAGCAGGCCGACTAGCTTTTACGAGCAGTACTTC. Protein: CASRPTSFYEQYF.

DNA for the CDR3: TGTGCCAGCAGCCTAACGGACAGGCCAAATTCACCCCTCCACTTT. Translation: CASSLTDRPNSPLHF. The V gene is TRBV5-6, the J gene TRBJ1-6; 7 bases map to TRBD1. V lost 4 bases to trimming and J lost 7 bases; unmatched junction nucleotides: 8. CDR3 size: 15 residues. In germline, CDR1 is SGHDT, CDR2 YYEEEE.

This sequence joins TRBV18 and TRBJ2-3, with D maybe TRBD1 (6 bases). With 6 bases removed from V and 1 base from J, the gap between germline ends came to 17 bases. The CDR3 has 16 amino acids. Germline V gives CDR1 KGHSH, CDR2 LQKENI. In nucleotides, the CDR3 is TGTGCCAGCTCGTCGACAGGAAGCGGCGGCACAGATACGCAGTATTTT. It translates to CASSSTGSGGTDTQYF.

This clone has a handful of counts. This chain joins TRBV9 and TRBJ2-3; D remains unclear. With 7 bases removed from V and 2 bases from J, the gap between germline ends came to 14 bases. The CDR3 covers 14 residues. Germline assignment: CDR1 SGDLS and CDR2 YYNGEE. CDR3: CASGTSDNTDTQYF. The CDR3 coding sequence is TGTGCCAGCGGAACGTCCGATAACACAGATACGCAGTATTTT.

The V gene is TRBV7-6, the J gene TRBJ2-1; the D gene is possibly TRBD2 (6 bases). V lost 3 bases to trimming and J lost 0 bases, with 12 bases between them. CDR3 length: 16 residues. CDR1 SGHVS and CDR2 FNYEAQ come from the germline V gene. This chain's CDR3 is CASSFSGVSSYNEQFF. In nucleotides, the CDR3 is TGTGCCAGCAGCTTTTCGGGGGTAAGCTCCTACAATGAGCAGTTCTTC.

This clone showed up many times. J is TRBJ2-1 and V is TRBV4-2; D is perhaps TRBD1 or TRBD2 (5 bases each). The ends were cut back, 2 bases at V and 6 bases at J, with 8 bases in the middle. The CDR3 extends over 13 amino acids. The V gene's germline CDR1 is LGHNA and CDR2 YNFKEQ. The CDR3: CASSQWDPNEQFF. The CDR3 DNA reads TGTGCCAGCAGCCAATGGGACCCCAATGAGCAGTTCTTC.

CDR3 DNA: TGTGCCAGCAGCCCCACTAGCGGGGGTGGGGCGCCCGAGCAGTACTTC. It encodes CASSPTSGGGAPEQYF. V gene TRBV7-9 combines with J gene TRBJ2-5; TRBD2 matches 11 bases. The DNA end lines up better with TRBJ2-7; the J call may be wrong. The CDR3 sequence is 16 residues long. Per the germline V gene, CDR1 is SEHNR and CDR2 is FQNEAQ (reference sequence).